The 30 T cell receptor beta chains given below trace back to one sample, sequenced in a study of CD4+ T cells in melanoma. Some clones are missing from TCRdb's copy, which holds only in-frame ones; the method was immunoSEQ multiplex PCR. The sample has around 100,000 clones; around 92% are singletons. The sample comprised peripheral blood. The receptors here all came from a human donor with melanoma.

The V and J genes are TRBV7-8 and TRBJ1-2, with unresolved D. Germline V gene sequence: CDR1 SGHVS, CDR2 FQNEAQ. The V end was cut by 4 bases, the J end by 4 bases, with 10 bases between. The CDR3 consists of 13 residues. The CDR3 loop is CASSSALVYGYTF. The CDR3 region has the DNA TGTGCCAGCAGCTCAGCTCTGGTCTATGGCTACACCTTC.

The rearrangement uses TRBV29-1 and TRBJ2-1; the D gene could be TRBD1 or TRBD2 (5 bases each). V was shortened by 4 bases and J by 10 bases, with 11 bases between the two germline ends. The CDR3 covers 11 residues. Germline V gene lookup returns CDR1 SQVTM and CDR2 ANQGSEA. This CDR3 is CSVGQGTEQFF. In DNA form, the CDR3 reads TGCAGCGTTGGTCAAGGGACCGAGCAGTTCTTC.

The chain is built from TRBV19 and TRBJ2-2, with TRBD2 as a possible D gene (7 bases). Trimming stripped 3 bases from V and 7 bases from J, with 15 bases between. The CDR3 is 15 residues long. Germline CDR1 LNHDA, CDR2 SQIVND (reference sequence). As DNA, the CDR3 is TGTGCCAGTAGTATGGGGGGGGGCCCCGGCGGGGAGCTGTTTTTT. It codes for CASSMGGGPGGELFF.

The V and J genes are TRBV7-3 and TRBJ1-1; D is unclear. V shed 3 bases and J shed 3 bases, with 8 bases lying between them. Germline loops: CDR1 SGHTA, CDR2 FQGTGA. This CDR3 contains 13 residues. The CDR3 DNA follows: TGTGCCAGCAGCTTGGTAACGGACACTGAAGCTTTCTTT. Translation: CASSLVTDTEAFF.

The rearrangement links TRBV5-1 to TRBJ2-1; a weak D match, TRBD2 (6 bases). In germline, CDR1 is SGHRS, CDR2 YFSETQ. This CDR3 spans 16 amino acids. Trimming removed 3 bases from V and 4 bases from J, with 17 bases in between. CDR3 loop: CASSSETLRGYNEQFF. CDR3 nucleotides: TGCGCCAGCAGCTCCGAAACCTTACGGGGGTACAATGAGCAGTTCTTC.

CDR3 coding DNA: TGTGCCAGTAGTAACACCGGGACTAGCGGGACTTCTGAGCAGTTCTTC. Its translation is CASSNTGTSGTSEQFF. This rearrangement joins TRBV19 to TRBJ2-1; 13 bases are a match to TRBD2. In germline, CDR1 is LNHDA, CDR2 SQIVND (reference sequence). The V gene end was trimmed by 4 bases and the J gene end by 9 bases; junction bases not matched to a gene: 9. The CDR3 length is 16 residues. Full variable domain (missing parts from reference TRBV19 and TRBJ2-1): DGGITQSPKYLFRKEGQNVTLSCEQNLNHDAMYWYRQDPGQGLRLIYYSQIVNDFQKGDIAEGYSVSREKKESFPLTVTSAQKNPTAFYLCASSNTGTSGTSEQFFGPGTRLTVL.

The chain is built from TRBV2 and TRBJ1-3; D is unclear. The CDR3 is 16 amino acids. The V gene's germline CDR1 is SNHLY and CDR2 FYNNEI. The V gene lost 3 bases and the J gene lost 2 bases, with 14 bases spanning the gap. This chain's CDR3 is CASSETRGVAGNTIYF. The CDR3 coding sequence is TGTGCCAGCAGTGAGACGCGGGGAGTAGCTGGAAACACCATATATTTT.

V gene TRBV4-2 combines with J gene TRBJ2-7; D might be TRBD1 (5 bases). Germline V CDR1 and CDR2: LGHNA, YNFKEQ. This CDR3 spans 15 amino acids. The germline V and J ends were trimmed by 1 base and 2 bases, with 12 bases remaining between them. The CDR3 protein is CASSQVTTETYEQYF. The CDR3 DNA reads TGTGCCAGCAGCCAAGTTACGACAGAGACCTACGAGCAGTACTTC.

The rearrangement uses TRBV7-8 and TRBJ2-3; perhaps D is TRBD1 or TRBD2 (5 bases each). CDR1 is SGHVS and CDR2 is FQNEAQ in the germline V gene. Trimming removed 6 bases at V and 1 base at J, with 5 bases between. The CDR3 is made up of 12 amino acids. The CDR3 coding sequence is TGTGCCAGCAGGGGGGGCACAGATACGCAGTATTTT. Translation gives CASRGGTDTQYF.

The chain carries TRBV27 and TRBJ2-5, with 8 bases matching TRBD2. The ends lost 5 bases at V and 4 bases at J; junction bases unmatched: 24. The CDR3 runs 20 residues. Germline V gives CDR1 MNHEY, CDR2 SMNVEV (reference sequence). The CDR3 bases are TGTGCCAGCAGTCCAGATACTAGCGGTGGGAGTTATGGCAGACGAGAGACCCAGTACTTC. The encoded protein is CASSPDTSGGSYGRRETQYF.

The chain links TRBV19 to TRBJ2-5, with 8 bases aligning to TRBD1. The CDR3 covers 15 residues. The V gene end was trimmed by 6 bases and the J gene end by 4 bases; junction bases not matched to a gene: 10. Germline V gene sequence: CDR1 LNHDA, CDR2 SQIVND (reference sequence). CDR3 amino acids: CASSDPGTGVETQYF. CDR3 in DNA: TGTGCCAGTAGCGACCCGGGGACAGGAGTAGAGACCCAGTACTTC. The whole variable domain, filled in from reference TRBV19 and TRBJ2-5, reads DGGITQSPKYLFRKEGQNVTLSCEQNLNHDAMYWYRQDPGQGLRLIYYSQIVNDFQKGDIAEGYSVSREKKESFPLTVTSAQKNPTAFYLCASSDPGTGVETQYFGPGTRLLVL.

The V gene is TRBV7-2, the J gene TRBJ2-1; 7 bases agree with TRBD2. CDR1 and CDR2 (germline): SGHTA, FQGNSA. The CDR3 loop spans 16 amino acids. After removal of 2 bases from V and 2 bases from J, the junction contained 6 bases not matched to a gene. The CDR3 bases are TGTGCCAGCAGCTTAAATGCGGGAGCTGCCTACAATGAGCAGTTCTTC. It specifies CASSLNAGAAYNEQFF.

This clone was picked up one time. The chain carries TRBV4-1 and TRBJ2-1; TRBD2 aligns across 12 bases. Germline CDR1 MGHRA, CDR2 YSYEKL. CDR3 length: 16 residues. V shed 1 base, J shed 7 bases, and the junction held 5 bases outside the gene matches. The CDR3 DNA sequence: TGCGCCAGCAGCCAAGGGCTAGCGGGGGGGCAGAATGAGCAGTTCTTC. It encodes CASSQGLAGGQNEQFF.

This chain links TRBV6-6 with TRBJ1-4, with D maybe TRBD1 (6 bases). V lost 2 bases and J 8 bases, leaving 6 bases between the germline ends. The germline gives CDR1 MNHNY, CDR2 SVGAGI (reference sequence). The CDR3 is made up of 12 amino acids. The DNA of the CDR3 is TGTGCCAGCAGTTACGGACAGGAAAAACTGTTTTTT. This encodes CASSYGQEKLFF.

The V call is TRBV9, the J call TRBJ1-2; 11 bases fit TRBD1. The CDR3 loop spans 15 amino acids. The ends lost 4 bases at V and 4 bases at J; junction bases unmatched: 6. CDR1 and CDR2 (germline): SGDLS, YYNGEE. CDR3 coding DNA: TGTGCCAGCAGCCCTGGACAGGGGGCGACCTATGGCTACACCTTC. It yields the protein CASSPGQGATYGYTF.

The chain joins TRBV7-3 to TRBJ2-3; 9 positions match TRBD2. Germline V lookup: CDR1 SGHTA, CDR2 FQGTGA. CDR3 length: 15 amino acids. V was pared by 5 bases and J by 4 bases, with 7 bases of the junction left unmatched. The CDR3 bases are TGTGCCAGCAGCCCGGTAGCGGGGGCATCAGATACGCAGTATTTT. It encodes CASSPVAGASDTQYF. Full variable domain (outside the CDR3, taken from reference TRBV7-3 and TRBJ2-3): GAGVSQTPSNKVTEKGKYVELRCDPISGHTALYWYRQSLGQGPEFLIYFQGTGAADDSGLPNDRFFAVRPEGSVSTLKIQRTERGDSAVYLCASSPVAGASDTQYFGPGTRLTVL.

CDR3 amino acids: CASSNDRPIYNEQFF. In nucleotides, the CDR3 is TGTGCCAGCAGCAATGACCGACCAATCTACAATGAGCAGTTCTTC. The rearrangement links TRBV21-1 to TRBJ2-1. TRBV21-1 is a pseudogene. This CDR3 has 15 amino acids.

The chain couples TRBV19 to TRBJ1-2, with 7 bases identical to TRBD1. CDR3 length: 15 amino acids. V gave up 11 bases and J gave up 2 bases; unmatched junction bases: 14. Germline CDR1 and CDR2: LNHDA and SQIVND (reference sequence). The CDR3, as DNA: TGTGCCTCTGAGAGGGGGCAGGGACCCAACTATGGCTACACCTTC. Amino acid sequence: CASERGQGPNYGYTF.

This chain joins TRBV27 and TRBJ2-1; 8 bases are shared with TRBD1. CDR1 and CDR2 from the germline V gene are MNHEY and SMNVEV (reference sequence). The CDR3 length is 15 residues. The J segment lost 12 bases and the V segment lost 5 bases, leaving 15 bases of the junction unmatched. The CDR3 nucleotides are TGTGCCAGCAGTGGAACAGGGGGTTGGAGTTCTGTGCAGTTCTTC. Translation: CASSGTGGWSSVQFF.

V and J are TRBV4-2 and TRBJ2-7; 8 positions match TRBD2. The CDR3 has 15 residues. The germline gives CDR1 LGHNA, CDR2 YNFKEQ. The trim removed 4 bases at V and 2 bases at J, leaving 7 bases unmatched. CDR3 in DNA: TGTGCCAGCAGCCGGGGAGTAGCGGGAACCTACGAGCAGTACTTC. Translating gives CASSRGVAGTYEQYF.

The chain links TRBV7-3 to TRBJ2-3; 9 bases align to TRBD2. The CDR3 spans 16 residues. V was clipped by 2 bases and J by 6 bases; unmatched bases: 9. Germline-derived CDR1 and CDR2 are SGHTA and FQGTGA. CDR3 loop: CASSLFGGGAGDTQYF. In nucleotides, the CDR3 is TGTGCCAGCAGCTTATTTGGCGGGGGGGCTGGGGATACGCAGTATTTT.

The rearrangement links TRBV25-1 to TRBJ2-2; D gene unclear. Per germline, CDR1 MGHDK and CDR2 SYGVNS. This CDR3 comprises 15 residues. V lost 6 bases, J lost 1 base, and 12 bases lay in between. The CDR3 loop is CASSRNYRNTGELFF. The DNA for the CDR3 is TGTGCCAGCAGCCGAAACTACAGGAACACCGGGGAGCTGTTTTTT.

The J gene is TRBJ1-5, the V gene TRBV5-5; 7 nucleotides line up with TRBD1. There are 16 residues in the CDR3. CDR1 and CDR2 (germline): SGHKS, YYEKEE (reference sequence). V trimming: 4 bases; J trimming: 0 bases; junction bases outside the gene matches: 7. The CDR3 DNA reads TGTGCCAGCAGCCCCGAGACAGGGAATAGCAATCAGCCCCAGCATTTT. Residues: CASSPETGNSNQPQHF.

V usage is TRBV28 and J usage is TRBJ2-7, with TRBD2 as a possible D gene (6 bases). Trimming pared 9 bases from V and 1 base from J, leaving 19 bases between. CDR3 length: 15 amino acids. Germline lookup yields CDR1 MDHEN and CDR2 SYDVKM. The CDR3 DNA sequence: TGTGCCAGTAGCTCGAGGGCTAGCGTTTCCTACGAGCAGTACTTC. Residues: CASSSRASVSYEQYF.

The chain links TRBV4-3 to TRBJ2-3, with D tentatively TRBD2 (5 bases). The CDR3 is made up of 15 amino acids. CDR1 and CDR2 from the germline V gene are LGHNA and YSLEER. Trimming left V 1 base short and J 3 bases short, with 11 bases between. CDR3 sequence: CASSQGLADTDTQYF. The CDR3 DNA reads TGCGCCAGCAGCCAAGGGCTAGCAGATACAGATACGCAGTATTTT.

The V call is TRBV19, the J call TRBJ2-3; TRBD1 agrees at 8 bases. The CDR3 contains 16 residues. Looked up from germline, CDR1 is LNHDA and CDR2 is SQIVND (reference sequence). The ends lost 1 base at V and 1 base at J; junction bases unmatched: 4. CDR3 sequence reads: CASSIVQGAGTDTQYF. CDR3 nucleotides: TGTGCCAGTAGTATAGTCCAGGGGGCCGGCACAGATACGCAGTATTTT.

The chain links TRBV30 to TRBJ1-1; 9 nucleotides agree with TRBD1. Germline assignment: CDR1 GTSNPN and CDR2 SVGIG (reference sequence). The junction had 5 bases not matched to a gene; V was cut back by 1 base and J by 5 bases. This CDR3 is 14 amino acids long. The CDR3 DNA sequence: TGTGCCTGGAGTGAGGACAGGGGAAGGACTGAAGCTTTCTTT. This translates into CAWSEDRGRTEAFF.

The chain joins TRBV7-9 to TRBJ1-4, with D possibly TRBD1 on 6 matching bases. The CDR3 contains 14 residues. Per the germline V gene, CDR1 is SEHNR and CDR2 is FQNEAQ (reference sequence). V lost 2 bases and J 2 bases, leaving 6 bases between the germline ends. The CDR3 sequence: CASSLQGTNEKLFF. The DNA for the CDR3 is TGTGCCAGCAGCTTACAGGGGACTAATGAAAAACTGTTTTTT.

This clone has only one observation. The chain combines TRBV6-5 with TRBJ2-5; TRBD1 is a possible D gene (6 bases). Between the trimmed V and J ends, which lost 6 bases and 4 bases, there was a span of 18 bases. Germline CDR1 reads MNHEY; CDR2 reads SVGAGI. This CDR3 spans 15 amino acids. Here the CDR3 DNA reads TGTGCCAGCAGAATAGACAGGTTAGTATCAGAGACCCAGTACTTC. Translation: CASRIDRLVSETQYF.

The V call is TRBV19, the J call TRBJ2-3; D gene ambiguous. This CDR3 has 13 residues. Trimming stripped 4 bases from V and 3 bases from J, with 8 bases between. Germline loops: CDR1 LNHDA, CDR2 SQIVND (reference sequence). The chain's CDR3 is CASSRAKTDTQYF. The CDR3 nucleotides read TGTGCCAGTAGTAGAGCCAAAACAGATACGCAGTATTTT. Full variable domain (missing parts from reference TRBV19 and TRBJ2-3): DGGITQSPKYLFRKEGQNVTLSCEQNLNHDAMYWYRQDPGQGLRLIYYSQIVNDFQKGDIAEGYSVSREKKESFPLTVTSAQKNPTAFYLCASSRAKTDTQYFGPGTRLTVL.